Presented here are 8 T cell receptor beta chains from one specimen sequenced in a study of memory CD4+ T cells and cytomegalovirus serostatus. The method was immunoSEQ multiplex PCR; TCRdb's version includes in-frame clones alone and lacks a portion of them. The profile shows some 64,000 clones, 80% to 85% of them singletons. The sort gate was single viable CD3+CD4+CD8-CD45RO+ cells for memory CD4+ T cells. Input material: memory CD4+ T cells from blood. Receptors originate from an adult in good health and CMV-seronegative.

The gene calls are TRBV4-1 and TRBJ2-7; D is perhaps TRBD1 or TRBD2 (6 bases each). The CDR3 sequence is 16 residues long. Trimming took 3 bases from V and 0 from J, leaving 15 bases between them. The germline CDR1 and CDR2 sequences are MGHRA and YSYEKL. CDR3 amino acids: CASSQGWGASSYEQYF. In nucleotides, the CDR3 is TGCGCCAGCAGCCAGGGGTGGGGGGCTAGCTCCTACGAGCAGTACTTC.

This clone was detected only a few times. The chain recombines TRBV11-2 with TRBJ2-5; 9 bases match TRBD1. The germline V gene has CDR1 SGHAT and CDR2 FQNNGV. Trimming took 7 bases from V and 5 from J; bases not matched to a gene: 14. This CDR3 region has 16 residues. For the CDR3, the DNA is TGTGCCAGCATCCCTGGTTTGGGACAGGGATACGAGACCCAGTACTTC. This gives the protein CASIPGLGQGYETQYF.

The CDR3 DNA reads TGTGCCAGCAGCTCCCCCCCCCGGGGGCGTATTAACACTGAAGCTTTCTTT. Its protein is CASSSPPRGRINTEAFF. The chain joins TRBV9 to TRBJ1-1; tentative D call: TRBD1 (6 bases). In germline, CDR1 is SGDLS, CDR2 YYNGEE. V was cut by 4 bases and J by 2 bases, with 21 bases left in between. The CDR3 is 17 amino acids.

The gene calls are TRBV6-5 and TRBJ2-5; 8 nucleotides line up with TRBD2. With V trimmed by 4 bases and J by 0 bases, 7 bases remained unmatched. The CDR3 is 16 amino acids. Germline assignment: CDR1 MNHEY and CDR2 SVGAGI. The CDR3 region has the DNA TGTGCCAGCAGTTCGTGGGGCGGGGGGAACCAAGAGACCCAGTACTTC. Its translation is CASSSWGGGNQETQYF.

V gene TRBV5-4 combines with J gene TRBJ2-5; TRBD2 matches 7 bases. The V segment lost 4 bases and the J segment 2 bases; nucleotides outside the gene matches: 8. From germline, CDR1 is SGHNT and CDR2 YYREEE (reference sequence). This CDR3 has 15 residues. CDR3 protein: CASSRGLGWQETQYF. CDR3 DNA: TGTGCCAGCAGCAGAGGACTAGGGTGGCAAGAGACCCAGTACTTC.

This CDR3 reads CASSTRQGMGNQPQHF. In DNA form, the CDR3 reads TGTGCCAGCAGCACCCGACAGGGAATGGGCAATCAGCCCCAGCATTTT. This chain links TRBV2 with TRBJ1-5; 7 nucleotides line up with TRBD1. The V segment lost 6 bases and the J segment 2 bases; nucleotides outside the gene matches: 10. This CDR3 spans 16 amino acids. The germline V gene has CDR1 SNHLY and CDR2 FYNNEI.

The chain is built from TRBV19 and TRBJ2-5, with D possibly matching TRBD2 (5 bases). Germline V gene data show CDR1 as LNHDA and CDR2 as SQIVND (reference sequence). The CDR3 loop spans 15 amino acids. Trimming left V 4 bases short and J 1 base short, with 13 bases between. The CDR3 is CASSRSPGVQETQYF. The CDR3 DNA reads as TGTGCCAGTAGTAGATCACCCGGGGTCCAAGAGACCCAGTACTTC.

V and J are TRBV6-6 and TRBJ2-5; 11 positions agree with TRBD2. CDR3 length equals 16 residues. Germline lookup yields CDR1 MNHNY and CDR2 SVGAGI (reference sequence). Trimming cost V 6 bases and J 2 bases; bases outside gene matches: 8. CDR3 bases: TGTGCCAGCAGCCGGAGACTAGCGGGGTTTCAAGAGACCCAGTACTTC. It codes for CASSRRLAGFQETQYF.